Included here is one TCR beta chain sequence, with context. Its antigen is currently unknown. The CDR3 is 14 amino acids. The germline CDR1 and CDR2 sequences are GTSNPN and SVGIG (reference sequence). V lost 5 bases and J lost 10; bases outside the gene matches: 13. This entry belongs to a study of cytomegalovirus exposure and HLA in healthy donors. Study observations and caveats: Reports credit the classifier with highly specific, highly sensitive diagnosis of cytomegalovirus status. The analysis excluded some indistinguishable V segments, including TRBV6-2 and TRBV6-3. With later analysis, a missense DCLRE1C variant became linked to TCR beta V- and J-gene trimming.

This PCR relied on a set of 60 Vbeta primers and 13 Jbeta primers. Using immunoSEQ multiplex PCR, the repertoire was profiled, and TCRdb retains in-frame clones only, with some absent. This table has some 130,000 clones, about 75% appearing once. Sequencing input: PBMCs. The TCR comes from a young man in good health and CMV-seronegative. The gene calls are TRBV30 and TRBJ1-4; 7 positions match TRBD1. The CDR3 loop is CAWGEAGGTSKLFF. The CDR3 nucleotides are TGTGCCTGGGGGGAAGCAGGGGGGACATCAAAACTGTTTTTT.